What follows are 2 T cell receptor beta chains derived from one specimen sequenced in a study of CD8 T cells in Susac syndrome. Random hexamers were used to reverse transcribe the RNA input (about 0.5 to 1 ug). TCRdb called the immunoSEQ multiplex PCR reads again in MiXCR, with one record for every CDR3 protein. The table lists more than 95,000 distinct CDR3 sequences, approximately 93% of them singletons. Sequencing input: CD4+ T cells from PBMCs. All receptors come from a human donor with multiple sclerosis.

The chain couples TRBV19 to TRBJ1-2; TRBD1 might be the D (6 bases). Between the trimmed V and J ends, which lost 7 bases and 5 bases, there was a span of 17 bases. Germline V gene sequence: CDR1 LNHDA, CDR2 SQIVND (reference sequence). CDR3 length: 14 residues. CDR3 in amino acids: CASTTWRGTYGYTF. The CDR3, as DNA: TGTGCCAGTACCACGTGGAGGGGGACTTATGGCTACACCTTC.

J is TRBJ2-5 and V is TRBV3-1, with D possibly TRBD2 on 6 matching bases. This CDR3 is built from 15 residues. Deletions cut 0 bases from V and 6 bases from J, with 14 bases between. Per germline, CDR1 LGHDT and CDR2 YNNKEL (reference sequence). The CDR3 DNA follows: TGTGCCAGCAGCCAAGATGGAGGGTTAGTGCAGACCCAGTACTTC. This gives the protein CASSQDGGLVQTQYF.